This T cell receptor (beta chain) stems from a study of T cells after yellow fever vaccination. Study outcomes and limitations: A faster peak, day 5 versus 15, was reached by the weaker secondary response. Most clones from primary vaccination resurfaced after the booster (96% CD4, over 75% CD8).

Germline values: CDR1 MNHNS, CDR2 SASEGT. The CDR3 consists of 13 residues. The V segment lost 6 bases and the J segment 7 bases; nucleotides outside the gene matches: 7. By 5'RACE template switching, TCR cDNA was produced, with a universal primer site and UMIs added in the process. One entry per CDR3 protein results from TCRdb running MiXCR on the 5' RACE reads. The sample contains around 550,000 distinct CDR3 sequences, less than 20% of which appear only once. About this clonotype itself: The antigen is undetermined.

This sequence originates from a man under 40 who received the YFV17D yellow fever vaccine. V and J are TRBV6-1 and TRBJ1-2, with TRBD1 matching 8 bases. Here the sequenced sample was PBMCs, taken 15 days after the yellow fever booster vaccination. CDR3 amino acids: CASSQGQGLGYTF. The CDR3 bases are TGTGCCAGCAGCCAAGGACAGGGCCTTGGCTACACCTTC.